This paragraph reports one TCR beta chain. The data are from a study of blood T cell repertoires in COVID-19. Study at large: Samples representing acute and convalescent COVID-19 were sourced from the United States, Italy and Spain.

Only in-frame clones appear in the TCRdb table, and some are missing; sequencing was by immunoSEQ multiplex PCR. Among 200,000 to 250,000 clones listed, around 80% were seen once. Membership in each cohort depended on participant-reported clinical history. Germline values: CDR1 GTSNPN, CDR2 SVGIG (reference sequence). This CDR3 has 15 amino acids. J was trimmed by 1 base and V by 4 bases; bases with no gene match: 8. The sample comprised PBMCs or T cells enriched from blood (not recorded which). The J gene is TRBJ1-2, the V gene TRBV30; 8 bases are a match to TRBD1. The receptor was isolated from a man in his 60s who had recovered from COVID-19. The CDR3 spells CAWTPDRGGNYGYTF. Written as DNA, the CDR3 is TGTGCCTGGACCCCCGACAGGGGAGGTAACTATGGCTACACCTTC.